What follows are 21 T cell receptor beta chains derived from one specimen sequenced in a study of blood T cell repertoires in COVID-19. TCRdb's table, derived via immunoSEQ multiplex PCR, lists solely in-frame clones and lacks some. The table has approximately 100,000 clones, approximately 83% seen once. The specimen was PBMCs or T cells enriched from blood (not recorded which). These receptors were collected from a woman between 50 and 59 years old who had recovered from COVID-19.

The chain couples TRBV5-1 to TRBJ2-5; TRBD2 agrees at 8 bases. V shed 1 base and J 2 bases; nucleotides not matched to a gene: 22. From germline, CDR1 is SGHRS and CDR2 YFSETQ. The CDR3 runs to 21 residues. The CDR3 DNA sequence: TGCGCCAGCAGCTTGTATCCCCGGGGGAGCGGGGGCTTAGCTAGTCAAGAGACCCAGTACTTC. Its translation is CASSLYPRGSGGLASQETQYF.

V is TRBV3-1 (or the pseudogene TRBV3-2) and J is TRBJ2-4; a possible D gene is TRBD2 (6 bases). The CDR3 loop spans 17 amino acids. Trimming stripped 2 bases from V and 3 bases from J, with 17 bases between. The V gene's germline CDR1 is LGHDT and CDR2 YNNKEL (reference sequence). The CDR3 DNA is TGTGCCAGCAGCCAAACAGGAGGGGTTCAGGGCAAAAACATTCAGTACTTC. Protein product: CASSQTGGVQGKNIQYF.

This chain joins TRBV28 and TRBJ2-5; D is perhaps TRBD2 (6 bases). V was pared by 5 bases and J by 2 bases, with 9 bases between. The CDR3 sequence is 13 residues long. Looked up from germline, CDR1 is MDHEN and CDR2 is SYDVKM. CDR3 sequence reads: CASSGGKQETQYF. In DNA form, the CDR3 reads TGTGCCAGCAGTGGAGGGAAACAAGAGACCCAGTACTTC.

This clone appeared once. The CDR3: CASSLRPPRDRDEKLFF. In DNA, the CDR3 is TGTGCCAGCAGTTTAAGGCCCCCCCGGGACAGAGACGAAAAACTGTTTTTT. The chain joins TRBV27 to TRBJ1-4; 7 bases match TRBD1. Germline CDR1 and CDR2: MNHEY and SMNVEV (reference sequence). Germline trimming cut 2 bases from V and 8 bases from J; bases unmatched to any gene: 14. The CDR3 has 17 residues.

J is TRBJ1-4 and V is TRBV18, with a tentative D call TRBD1 (5 bases). CDR3 length equals 17 residues. Germline-derived CDR1 and CDR2 are KGHSH and LQKENI. V was pared by 3 bases and J by 3 bases, with 17 bases between. CDR3 DNA: TGTGCCAGCTCACCTTTGGCGCAGGGCCCGTCTAATGAAAAACTGTTTTTT. Its translation: CASSPLAQGPSNEKLFF.

The V and J genes are TRBV21-1 and TRBJ1-1. TRBV21-1 is described as a pseudogene. This CDR3 contains 14 residues. CDR3 loop: CASSKGTTDTEAFF. CDR3 coding DNA: TGTGCCAGCAGCAAAGGGACTACGGACACTGAAGCTTTCTTT.

The chain joins TRBV21-1 to TRBJ2-4; the table's D call of TRBD1 was not tested on the DNA. TRBV21-1 is recorded as a pseudogene. The CDR3 totals 15 residues. The CDR3 DNA reads as TGTGCCAGCAGGGGACAAGATTCAGCCAAAAACATTCAGTACTTC. Protein: CASRGQDSAKNIQYF.

This clone was detected once. The chain recombines TRBV5-1 with TRBJ2-2; 8 bases are a match to TRBD2. CDR1 is SGHRS and CDR2 is YFSETQ in the germline V gene. Trimming at V came to 7 bases and at J to 4 bases, leaving 12 bases not matched to a gene. The CDR3 covers 16 residues. CDR3 in amino acids: CASRDESGGITGELFF. DNA for the CDR3: TGCGCCAGCCGGGACGAGAGCGGGGGAATCACCGGGGAGCTGTTTTTT.

The rearrangement uses TRBV6-5 and TRBJ2-1; no clear D. The CDR3 has 15 residues. Looked up from germline, CDR1 is MNHEY and CDR2 is SVGAGI. Trimming removed 0 bases at V and 8 bases at J, with 14 bases between. CDR3 region: CASSYSSSFPYEQFF. CDR3 DNA: TGTGCCAGCAGTTACTCGAGCTCATTCCCCTATGAGCAGTTCTTC.

The chain couples TRBV5-1 to TRBJ2-1; 9 bases map to TRBD1. The CDR3 consists of 16 residues. The J segment lost 6 bases and the V segment lost 0 bases, leaving 7 bases of the junction unmatched. Per germline, CDR1 SGHRS and CDR2 YFSETQ. The chain's CDR3 is CASSLAATGGLNEQFF. The CDR3, as DNA: TGCGCCAGCAGCTTGGCCGCGACAGGGGGTCTCAATGAGCAGTTCTTC.

V and J are TRBV9 and TRBJ2-3; 8 bases are a match to TRBD2. The CDR3 runs 16 residues. CDR1 SGDLS and CDR2 YYNGEE come from the germline V gene. V shed 1 base and J 4 bases; nucleotides not matched to a gene: 8. This CDR3 reads CASSVYSGGPSDTQYF. Written as DNA, the CDR3 is TGTGCCAGCAGCGTATACTCGGGGGGGCCTTCAGATACGCAGTATTTT.

V gene TRBV19 combines with J gene TRBJ1-5; D call uncertain. Germline V gene sequence: CDR1 LNHDA, CDR2 SQIVND (reference sequence). V lost 5 bases, J lost 0 bases, and 11 bases lay in between. The CDR3 is made up of 15 amino acids. The CDR3 coding sequence is TGTGCCAGTAGTGCCAGTCCTTATAGCAATCAGCCCCAGCATTTT. Residues: CASSASPYSNQPQHF.

The CDR3: CASSFRNSPLHF. The CDR3 DNA follows: TGTGCCAGCAGTTTTCGGAATTCACCCCTCCACTTT. The chain links TRBV28 to TRBJ1-6; D remains unclear. The CDR3 contains 12 residues. V lost 3 bases and J 7 bases, leaving 4 bases between the germline ends. Germline V CDR1 and CDR2: MDHEN, SYDVKM.

The J gene is TRBJ2-1, the V gene TRBV19, with a tentative D call TRBD1 (5 bases). Trimming pared 2 bases from V and 3 bases from J, leaving 5 bases between. Per germline, CDR1 LNHDA and CDR2 SQIVND (reference sequence). The length of the CDR3 is 13 residues. The CDR3 bases are TGTGCCAGTAGTATAAGGGGCTACAATGAGCAGTTCTTC. It translates to CASSIRGYNEQFF. Based on the CDR3 plus reference TRBV19 and TRBJ2-1, the full variable domain is DGGITQSPKYLFRKEGQNVTLSCEQNLNHDAMYWYRQDPGQGLRLIYYSQIVNDFQKGDIAEGYSVSREKKESFPLTVTSAQKNPTAFYLCASSIRGYNEQFFGPGTRLTVL.

The genes are TRBV11-1 and TRBJ2-1; 8 bases align to TRBD2. Germline V CDR1 and CDR2: SGHAT, FQDESV (reference sequence). The CDR3 is 14 amino acids. Trimming removed 2 bases from V and 9 bases from J; junction bases left unmatched: 6. This CDR3 is CASSLREGFGEQFF. In nucleotides, the CDR3 is TGTGCCAGCAGCTTACGGGAGGGATTCGGTGAGCAGTTCTTC.

The chain is built from TRBV18 and TRBJ2-2; D not certain. Germline V lookup: CDR1 KGHSH, CDR2 LQKENI. The CDR3 extends over 12 amino acids. Trimming left V 3 bases short and J 7 bases short, with 6 bases between. CDR3 protein: CASSPSYGELFF. The CDR3, as DNA: TGTGCCAGCTCACCTAGCTACGGGGAGCTGTTTTTT.

In its sample, this clone was seen a few times. The CDR3 nucleotides read TGTGCCAGCAGCCAGACTCCCTTCCTCGGGACTAGCGGGAGCGGGGCCAAAAACATTCAGTACTTC. It translates to CASSQTPFLGTSGSGAKNIQYF. V usage is TRBV3-1 (or the pseudogene TRBV3-2) and J usage is TRBJ2-4; 14 bases map to TRBD2. This CDR3 spans 22 amino acids. CDR1 and CDR2 from the germline V gene are LGHDT and YNNKEL (reference sequence). The J segment lost 1 base and the V segment lost 3 bases, leaving 17 bases of the junction unmatched.

The chain has TRBV28 and TRBJ1-1, with D perhaps matching TRBD1 (6 bases). CDR1 is MDHEN, CDR2 SYDVKM, per germline. There are 15 residues in the CDR3. Deletions cut 5 bases from V and 2 bases from J, with 15 bases between. CDR3 coding DNA: TGTGCCAGCAGTCCCCTAGGGGGTAAAAACACTGAAGCTTTCTTT. It is translated as CASSPLGGKNTEAFF.

The CDR3 nucleotides read TGCAGTGCTAGTCGCCTAGCGGGAACCTACGAGCAGTACTTC. It codes for CSASRLAGTYEQYF. The chain joins TRBV20-1 to TRBJ2-7, with 9 bases aligning to TRBD2. The CDR3 consists of 14 residues. The V gene end was trimmed by 3 bases and the J gene end by 2 bases; junction bases not matched to a gene: 5. In germline, CDR1 is DFQATT, CDR2 SNEGSKA (reference sequence).

The chain carries TRBV5-1 and TRBJ2-2; TRBD1 matches at 8 bases. The CDR3 contains 15 residues. Germline V gene lookup returns CDR1 SGHRS and CDR2 YFSETQ. The V and J ends lost 4 bases and 3 bases, in that order; junction bases with no gene match: 5. CDR3 bases: TGCGCCAGCAGCACTCAGGGGGCTGACACCGGGGAGCTGTTTTTT. Amino acid sequence: CASSTQGADTGELFF.

This chain uses TRBV24-1 with TRBJ2-2, with D perhaps TRBD2 (6 bases). The germline V and J ends were trimmed by 8 bases and 4 bases, with 7 bases remaining between them. Per germline, CDR1 KGHDR and CDR2 SFDVKD. The CDR3 is 12 amino acids. CDR3 sequence (DNA): TGTGCCACCACCGGGAGCACCGGGGAGCTGTTTTTT. Residues: CATTGSTGELFF.